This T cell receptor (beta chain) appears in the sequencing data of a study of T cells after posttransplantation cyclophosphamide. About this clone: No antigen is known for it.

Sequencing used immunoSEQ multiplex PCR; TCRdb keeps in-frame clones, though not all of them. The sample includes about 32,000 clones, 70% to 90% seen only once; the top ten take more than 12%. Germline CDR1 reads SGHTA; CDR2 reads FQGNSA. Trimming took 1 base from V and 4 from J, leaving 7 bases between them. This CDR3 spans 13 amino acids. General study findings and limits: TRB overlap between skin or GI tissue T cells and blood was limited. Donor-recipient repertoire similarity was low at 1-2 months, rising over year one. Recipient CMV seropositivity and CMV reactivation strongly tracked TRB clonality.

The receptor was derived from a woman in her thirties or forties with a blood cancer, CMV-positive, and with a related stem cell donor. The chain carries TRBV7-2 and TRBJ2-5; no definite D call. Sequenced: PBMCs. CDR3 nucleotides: TGTGCCAGCAGCTTAGGGGCAGGAGAGACCCAGTACTTC. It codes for CASSLGAGETQYF.